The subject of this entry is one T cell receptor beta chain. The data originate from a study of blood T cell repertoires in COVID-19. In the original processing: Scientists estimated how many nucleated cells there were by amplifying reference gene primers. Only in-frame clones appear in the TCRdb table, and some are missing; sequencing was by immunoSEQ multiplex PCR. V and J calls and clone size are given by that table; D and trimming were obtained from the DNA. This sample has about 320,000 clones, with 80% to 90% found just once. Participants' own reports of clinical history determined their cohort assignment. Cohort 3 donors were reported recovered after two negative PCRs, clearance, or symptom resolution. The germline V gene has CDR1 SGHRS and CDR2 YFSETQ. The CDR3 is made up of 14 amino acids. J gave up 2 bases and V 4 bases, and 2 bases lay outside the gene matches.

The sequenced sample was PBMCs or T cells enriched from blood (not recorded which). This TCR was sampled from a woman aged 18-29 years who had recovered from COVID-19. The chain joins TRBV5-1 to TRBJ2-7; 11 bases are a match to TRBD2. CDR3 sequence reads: CASSPSGGTYEQYF. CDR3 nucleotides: TGCGCCAGCAGCCCTAGCGGGGGGACCTACGAGCAGTACTTC.